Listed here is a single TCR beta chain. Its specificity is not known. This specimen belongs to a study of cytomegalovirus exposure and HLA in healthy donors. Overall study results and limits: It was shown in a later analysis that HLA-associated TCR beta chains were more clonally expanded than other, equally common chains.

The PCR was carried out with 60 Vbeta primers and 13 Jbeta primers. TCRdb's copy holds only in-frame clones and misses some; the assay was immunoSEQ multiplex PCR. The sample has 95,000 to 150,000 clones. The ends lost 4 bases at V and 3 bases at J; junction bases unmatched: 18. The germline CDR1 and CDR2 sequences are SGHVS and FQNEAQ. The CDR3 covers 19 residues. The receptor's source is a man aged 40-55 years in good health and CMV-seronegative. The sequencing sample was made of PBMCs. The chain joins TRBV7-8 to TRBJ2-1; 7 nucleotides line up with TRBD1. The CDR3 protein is CASSSRLSDRSIYYNEQFF. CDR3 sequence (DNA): TGTGCCAGCAGCTCTCGCCTTTCGGACAGGAGTATTTACTACAATGAGCAGTTCTTC.